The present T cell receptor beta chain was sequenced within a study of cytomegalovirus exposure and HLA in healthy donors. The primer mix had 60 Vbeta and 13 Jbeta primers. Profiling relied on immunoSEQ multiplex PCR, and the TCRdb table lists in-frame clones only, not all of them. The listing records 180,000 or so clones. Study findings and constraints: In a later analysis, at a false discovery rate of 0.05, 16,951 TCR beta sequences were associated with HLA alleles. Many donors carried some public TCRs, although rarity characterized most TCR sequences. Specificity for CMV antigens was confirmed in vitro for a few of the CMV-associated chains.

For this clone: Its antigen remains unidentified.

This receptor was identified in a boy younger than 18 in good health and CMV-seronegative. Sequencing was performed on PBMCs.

In nucleotides, the CDR3 is TGTGCCAGTAGTATAGAAAGGCAGACAGCCAACACCGGGGAGCTGTTTTTT. It encodes CASSIERQTANTGELFF. The V gene is TRBV19, the J gene TRBJ2-2, with D possibly being TRBD1 (5 bases). The germline V and J ends were trimmed by 0 bases and 2 bases, with 13 bases remaining between them. Germline V gene sequence: CDR1 LNHDA, CDR2 SQIVND (reference sequence). This CDR3 region has 17 residues.